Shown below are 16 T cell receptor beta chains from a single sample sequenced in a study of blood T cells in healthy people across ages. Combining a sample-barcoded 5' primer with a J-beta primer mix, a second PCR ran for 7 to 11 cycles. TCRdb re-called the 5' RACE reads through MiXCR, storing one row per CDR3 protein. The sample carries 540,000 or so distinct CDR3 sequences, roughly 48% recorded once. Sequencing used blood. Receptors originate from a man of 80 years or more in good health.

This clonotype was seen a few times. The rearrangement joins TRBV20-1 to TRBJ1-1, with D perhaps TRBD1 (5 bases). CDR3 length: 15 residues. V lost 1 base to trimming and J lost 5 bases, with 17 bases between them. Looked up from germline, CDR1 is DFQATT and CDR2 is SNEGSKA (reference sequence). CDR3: CSARVIEGPVTEAFF. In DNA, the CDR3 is TGCAGTGCTAGAGTTATTGAGGGACCTGTGACTGAAGCTTTCTTT.

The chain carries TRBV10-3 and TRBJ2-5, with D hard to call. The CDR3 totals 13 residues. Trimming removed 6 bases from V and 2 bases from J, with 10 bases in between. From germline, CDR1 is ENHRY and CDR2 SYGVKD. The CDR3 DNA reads TGTGCCATCAGGGATAGGCTTCAAGAGACCCAGTACTTC. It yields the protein CAIRDRLQETQYF.

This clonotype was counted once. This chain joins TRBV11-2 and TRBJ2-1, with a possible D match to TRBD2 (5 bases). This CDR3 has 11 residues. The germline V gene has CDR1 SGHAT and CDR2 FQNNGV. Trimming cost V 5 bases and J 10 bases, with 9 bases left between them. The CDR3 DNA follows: TGTGCCAGCAGCCGGGGTGAGGAGCAGTTCTTC. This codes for CASSRGEEQFF.

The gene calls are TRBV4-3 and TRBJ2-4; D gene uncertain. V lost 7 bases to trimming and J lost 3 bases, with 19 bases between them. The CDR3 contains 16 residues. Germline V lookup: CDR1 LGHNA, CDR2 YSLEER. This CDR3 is CASIPWPPRNKNIQYF. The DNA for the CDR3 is TGCGCCAGCATCCCGTGGCCGCCACGGAACAAAAACATTCAGTACTTC.

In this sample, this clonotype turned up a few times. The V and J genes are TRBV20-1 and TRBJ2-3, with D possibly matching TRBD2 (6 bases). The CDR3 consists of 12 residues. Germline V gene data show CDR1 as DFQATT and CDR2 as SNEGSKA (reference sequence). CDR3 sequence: CGGVASTDTQYF. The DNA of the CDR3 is TGCGGAGGGGTTGCGAGCACAGATACGCAGTATTTT.

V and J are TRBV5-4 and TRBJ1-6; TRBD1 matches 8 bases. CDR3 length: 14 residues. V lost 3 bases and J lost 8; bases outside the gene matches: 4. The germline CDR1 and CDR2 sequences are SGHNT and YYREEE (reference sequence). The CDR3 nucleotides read TGTGCCAGCAGCTGGGACAGGACTTATTCACCCCTCCACTTT. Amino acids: CASSWDRTYSPLHF.

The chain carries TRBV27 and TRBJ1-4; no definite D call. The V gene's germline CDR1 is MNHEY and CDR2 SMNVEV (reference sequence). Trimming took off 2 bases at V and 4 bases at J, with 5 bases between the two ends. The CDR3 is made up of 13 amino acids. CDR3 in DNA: TGTGCCAGCAGTTTAAGGGTTAATGAAAAACTGTTTTTT. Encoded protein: CASSLRVNEKLFF.

CDR3: CASRSRLAGDRDTQYF. CDR3 DNA: TGTGCCAGCAGGTCTCGACTAGCGGGGGACCGAGATACGCAGTATTTT. The J gene is TRBJ2-3, the V gene TRBV6-5; TRBD2 aligns across 12 bases. V dropped 6 bases and J dropped 5; count of bases not matched to a gene: 9. CDR1 MNHEY and CDR2 SVGAGI come from the germline V gene. This CDR3 is 16 amino acids long.

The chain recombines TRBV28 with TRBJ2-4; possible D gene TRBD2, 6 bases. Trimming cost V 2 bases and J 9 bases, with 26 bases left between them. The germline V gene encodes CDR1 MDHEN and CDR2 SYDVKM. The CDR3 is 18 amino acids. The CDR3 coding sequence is TGTGCCAGCAGTTTAGAGGCAGGGAAAACGCAAGCGGGCTCCATTCAGTACTTC. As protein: CASSLEAGKTQAGSIQYF.

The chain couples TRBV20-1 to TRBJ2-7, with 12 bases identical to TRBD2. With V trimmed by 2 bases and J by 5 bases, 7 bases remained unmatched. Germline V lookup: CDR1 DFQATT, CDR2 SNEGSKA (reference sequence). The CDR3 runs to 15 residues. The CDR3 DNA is TGCAGTGCTAGAAGACTAGCGGGAGAAGTCGACGAGCAGTACTTC. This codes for CSARRLAGEVDEQYF.

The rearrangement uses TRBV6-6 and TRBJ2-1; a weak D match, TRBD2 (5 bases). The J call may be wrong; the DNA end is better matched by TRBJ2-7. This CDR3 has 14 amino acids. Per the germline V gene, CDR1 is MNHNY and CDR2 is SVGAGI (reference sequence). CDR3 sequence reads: CASRPSGSCNEQYF. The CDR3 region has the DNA TGTGCCAGCAGACCTTCGGGGTCCTGCAATGAGCAGTACTTC.

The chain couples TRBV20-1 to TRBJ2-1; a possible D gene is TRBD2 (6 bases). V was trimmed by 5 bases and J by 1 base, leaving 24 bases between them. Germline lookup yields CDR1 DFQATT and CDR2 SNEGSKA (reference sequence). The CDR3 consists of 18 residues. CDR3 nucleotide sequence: TGCAGTGCTGTTAGGACACGAGGAGGGCCCCCTTCCTACAATGAGCAGTTCTTC. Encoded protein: CSAVRTRGGPPSYNEQFF.

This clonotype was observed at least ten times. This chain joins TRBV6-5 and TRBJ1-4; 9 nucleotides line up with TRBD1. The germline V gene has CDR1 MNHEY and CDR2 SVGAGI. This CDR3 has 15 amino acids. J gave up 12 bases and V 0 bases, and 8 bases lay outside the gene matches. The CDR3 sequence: CASSYSKGQGMELFF. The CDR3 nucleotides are TGTGCCAGCAGTTACTCGAAGGGACAGGGCATGGAACTGTTTTTT.

In DNA form, the CDR3 reads TGTGCCATCAGTGAACGGGAGAAAGAGACCCAGTTCTTC. Its protein product is CAISEREKETQFF. The chain joins TRBV10-3 to TRBJ2-1; tentative D call: TRBD2 (6 bases). Trimming cost V 3 bases and J 13 bases, with 16 bases left between them. Germline CDR1 and CDR2: ENHRY and SYGVKD. The CDR3 is 13 amino acids.

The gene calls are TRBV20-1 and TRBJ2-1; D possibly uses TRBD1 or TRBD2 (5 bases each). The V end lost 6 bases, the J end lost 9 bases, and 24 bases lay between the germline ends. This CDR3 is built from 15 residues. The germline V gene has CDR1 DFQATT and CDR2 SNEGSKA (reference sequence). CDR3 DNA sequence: TGCAGTGCGCAACAGACTACAGGTTCTAGCAGTGAGCAGTTCTTC. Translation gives CSAQQTTGSSSEQFF.

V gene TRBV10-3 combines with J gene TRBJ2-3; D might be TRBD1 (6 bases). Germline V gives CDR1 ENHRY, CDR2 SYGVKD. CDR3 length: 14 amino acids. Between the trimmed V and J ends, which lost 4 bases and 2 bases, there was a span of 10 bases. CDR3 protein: CAISGQDYTDTQYF. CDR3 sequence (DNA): TGTGCCATCAGTGGACAGGATTACACAGATACGCAGTATTTT.